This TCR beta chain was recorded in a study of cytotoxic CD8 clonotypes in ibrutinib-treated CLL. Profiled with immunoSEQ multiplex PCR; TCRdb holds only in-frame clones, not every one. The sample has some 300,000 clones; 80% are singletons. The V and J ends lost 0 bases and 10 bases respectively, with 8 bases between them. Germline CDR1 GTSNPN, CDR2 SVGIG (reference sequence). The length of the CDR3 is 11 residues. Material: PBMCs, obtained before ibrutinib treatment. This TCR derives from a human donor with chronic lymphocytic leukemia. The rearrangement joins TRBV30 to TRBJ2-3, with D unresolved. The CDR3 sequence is CAWSVNSAQYF. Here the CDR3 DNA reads TGTGCCTGGAGTGTAAATTCGGCGCAGTATTTT.